This entry describes one T cell receptor (beta chain). Antigen specificity is unknown. This record comes from a study of blood T cells in healthy people across ages. Study-wide results and caveats: Reliance upon unsorted PBMCs precluded definitive naive versus antigen-experienced comparison.

The authors ran a second PCR of 7 to 11 cycles using a sample-barcoded 5' primer and a J-beta primer mix. TCRdb reprocessed the 5' RACE reads with MiXCR, giving one entry per CDR3 protein. Of around 1,500,000 distinct CDR3 sequences listed, 40% to 50% are singletons. This CDR3 is built from 14 residues. CDR1 and CDR2 from the germline V gene are WSHSY and SAAADI. The source material was blood. V is TRBV10-2 and J is TRBJ2-4; the match to TRBD2 covers 8 bases. The end of the DNA fits TRBJ2-7 better, so the J call may be wrong. The sequence derives from a woman between 18 and 29 years old in good health. The CDR3 region is CAGSLAGSDYEQYF. CDR3 coding DNA: TGCGCCGGATCGCTAGCGGGCAGCGACTACGAGCAGTACTTC.